One sample yielded the 5 T cell receptor beta chains listed below, sequenced in a study of T cell changes during pregnancy in multiple sclerosis. The table came from immunoSEQ multiplex PCR; TCRdb's copy has only in-frame clones and leaves some out. This table has about 51,000 clones, 93% appearing once. Material: peripheral blood, obtained in the second trimester of pregnancy. These receptors all stem from a female donor with multiple sclerosis, enrolled in a pregnancy study.

The V and J genes are TRBV7-2 and TRBJ1-3; tentatively, D is TRBD1 (5 bases). Trimming pared 0 bases from V and 0 bases from J, leaving 9 bases between. The germline CDR1 and CDR2 sequences are SGHTA and FQGNSA. This CDR3 has 16 amino acids. CDR3 loop: CASSLASTGSGNTIYF. CDR3 coding DNA: TGTGCCAGCAGCTTAGCGAGTACAGGCTCTGGAAACACCATATATTTT.

This sequence joins TRBV9 and TRBJ1-2; 7 bases fit TRBD1. Germline V gene sequence: CDR1 SGDLS, CDR2 YYNGEE. With 2 bases clipped from V and 2 bases from J, the junction kept 0 bases outside the gene matches. The CDR3 spans 13 residues. CDR3: CASSVTGNYGYTF. The CDR3 DNA reads as TGTGCCAGCAGCGTGACAGGGAACTATGGCTACACCTTC.

This chain uses TRBV11-3 with TRBJ2-1; TRBD1 is a possible D gene (5 bases). From germline, CDR1 is SGHNT and CDR2 YENEEA. With 4 bases removed from V and 10 bases from J, the gap between germline ends came to 14 bases. This CDR3 contains 13 residues. The CDR3 is CASSSEGVGEQFF. In DNA, the CDR3 is TGTGCCAGCAGCTCCGAAGGGGTGGGAGAGCAGTTCTTC.

The chain combines TRBV7-9 with TRBJ2-1; tentative D call: TRBD2 (6 bases). This CDR3 comprises 15 residues. The ends were cut back, 8 bases at V and 1 base at J, with 15 bases in the middle. Germline V gives CDR1 SEHNR, CDR2 FQNEAQ (reference sequence). For the CDR3, the DNA is TGTGCCAGCTCCCGCCAGCGGGTGTCCTACAATGAGCAGTTCTTC. It encodes CASSRQRVSYNEQFF.

The chain has TRBV21-1 and TRBJ2-7; TRBD1 is the table's D call, not checked against the DNA. TRBV21-1 has pseudogene status. The CDR3 loop spans 15 amino acids. The CDR3 spells CASSQDRGGNYEQYF. The CDR3 coding sequence is TGTGCCAGCAGCCAAGACAGGGGGGGAAACTACGAGCAGTACTTC.